This T cell receptor beta chain was obtained from a study of PD-L1 blockade in urothelial cancer. Broader study findings: Better survival was predicted by below-median pretreatment blood TCR clonality.

The time point here: pretreatment peripheral blood. In its sample, this clone was seen once. Its antigen is unknown. The CDR3 is 13 amino acids. The germline V gene encodes CDR1 SQVTM and CDR2 ANQGSEA. The V end was cut by 4 bases, the J end by 7 bases, with 14 bases between. TCRdb's copy holds only in-frame clones and misses some; the assay was immunoSEQ multiplex PCR. The data show some 52,000 clones, with approximately 77% seen just once and approximately 4% held by the top ten. The rearrangement links TRBV29-1 to TRBJ1-5; D ambiguous. The material was PBMCs, obtained around atezolizumab (anti-PD-L1) treatment. This clonotype was sampled from a man in his 70s with urothelial cancer. DNA of the CDR3: TGCAGCGTTGCTGACTTCCTAGCGCAGCCCCAGCATTTT. It translates to CSVADFLAQPQHF.